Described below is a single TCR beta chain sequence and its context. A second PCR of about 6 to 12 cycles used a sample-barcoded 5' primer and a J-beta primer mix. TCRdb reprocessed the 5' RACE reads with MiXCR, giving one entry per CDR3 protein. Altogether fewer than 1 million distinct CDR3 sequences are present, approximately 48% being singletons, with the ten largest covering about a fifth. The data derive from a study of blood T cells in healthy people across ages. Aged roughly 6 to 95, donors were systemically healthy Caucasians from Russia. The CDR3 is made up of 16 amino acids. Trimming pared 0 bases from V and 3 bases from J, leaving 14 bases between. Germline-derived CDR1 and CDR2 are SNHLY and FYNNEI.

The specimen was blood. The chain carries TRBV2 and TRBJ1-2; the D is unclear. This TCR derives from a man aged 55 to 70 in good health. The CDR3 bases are TGTGCCAGCAGTGAAGCATCGGGTGTGGCGGACTATGGCTACACCTTC. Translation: CASSEASGVADYGYTF.